The 8 T cell receptor beta chains listed next were all sequenced from one sample in a study of CD8+ T cells in alopecia areata. Following extraction, RNA underwent reverse transcription to cDNA, which served as the sequencing template. Assay: immunoSEQ multiplex PCR; the TCRdb copy retains only in-frame clones and omits some. The sample includes approximately 150,000 clones, around 54% seen only once; the top ten take about 4.3%. Sequenced: CD4+ T cells sorted from blood. Every receptor here comes from a human donor in good health.

The chain recombines TRBV27 with TRBJ2-2, with TRBD2 identical over 7 bases. Germline V gene lookup returns CDR1 MNHEY and CDR2 SMNVEV (reference sequence). The CDR3 spans 15 residues. V shed 6 bases, J shed 5 bases, and the junction held 9 bases outside the gene matches. CDR3 amino acids: CASSPYSGGTGELFF. The CDR3 DNA is TGTGCCAGCAGCCCGTATTCCGGGGGGACCGGGGAGCTGTTTTTT.

This chain joins TRBV28 and TRBJ2-5, with 9 bases identical to TRBD2. This CDR3 is built from 16 residues. Germline V gives CDR1 MDHEN, CDR2 SYDVKM. V dropped 2 bases and J dropped 4; count of bases not matched to a gene: 8. The CDR3 spells CASSLLSGRTRETQYF. The CDR3 coding sequence is TGTGCCAGCAGTTTACTAAGCGGGAGGACCCGAGAGACCCAGTACTTC.

This clone was picked up a small number of times. This rearrangement joins TRBV19 to TRBJ1-2; the D gene is possibly TRBD1 (6 bases). Germline V gene sequence: CDR1 LNHDA, CDR2 SQIVND (reference sequence). The CDR3 has 14 residues. V was shortened by 6 bases and J by 7 bases, with 18 bases between the two germline ends. CDR3 DNA sequence: TGTGCCAGTAGAAACCAAGGGGGGAGTCGTGGCTACACCTTC. The encoded protein is CASRNQGGSRGYTF.

This chain uses TRBV7-9 with TRBJ2-7; D unresolved. Trimming stripped 2 bases from V and 0 bases from J, with 2 bases between. Looked up from germline, CDR1 is SEHNR and CDR2 is FQNEAQ (reference sequence). This CDR3 spans 12 amino acids. For the CDR3, the DNA is TGTGCCAGCAGCTTAATCTCCTACGAGCAGTACTTC. This encodes CASSLISYEQYF.

This chain links TRBV6-1 with TRBJ2-7; D gene uncertain. With 4 bases removed from V and 4 bases from J, the gap between germline ends came to 14 bases. This CDR3 comprises 14 residues. Germline V CDR1 and CDR2: MNHNS, SASEGT. The DNA of the CDR3 is TGTGCCAGCAGTGGGGCAATGCACACTTACGAGCAGTACTTC. Encoded protein: CASSGAMHTYEQYF.

The chain carries TRBV29-1 and TRBJ2-3; a possible D gene is TRBD1 (6 bases). Germline values: CDR1 SQVTM, CDR2 ANQGSEA. The length of the CDR3 is 14 residues. Trimming removed 7 bases from V and 2 bases from J, with 16 bases in between. In DNA form, the CDR3 reads TGCAGCGCCTGGGATTGGGGGCTCACAGATACGCAGTATTTT. This encodes CSAWDWGLTDTQYF.

The sample holds a few counts of this clone. At one boundary the junction diverges from the germline segment, which might be a read error. The rearrangement uses TRBV6-1 and TRBJ2-7, with 7 positions matching TRBD1. This CDR3 contains 15 residues. Germline V gene data show CDR1 as MNHNS and CDR2 as SASEGT. CDR3 coding DNA: TGTGCCAGTAGTGTCGGACAGGTCACCATCTACGAGCAGTACTTC. This encodes CASSVGQVTIYEQYF.

The gene calls are TRBV27 and TRBJ2-1; TRBD1 matches 7 bases. The length of the CDR3 is 13 residues. Trimming at V came to 3 bases and at J to 9 bases, leaving 5 bases not matched to a gene. From germline, CDR1 is MNHEY and CDR2 SMNVEV (reference sequence). Written as DNA, the CDR3 is TGTGCCAGCAGTTTTGCCCAGGGGGTTGAGCAGTTCTTC. It yields the protein CASSFAQGVEQFF.